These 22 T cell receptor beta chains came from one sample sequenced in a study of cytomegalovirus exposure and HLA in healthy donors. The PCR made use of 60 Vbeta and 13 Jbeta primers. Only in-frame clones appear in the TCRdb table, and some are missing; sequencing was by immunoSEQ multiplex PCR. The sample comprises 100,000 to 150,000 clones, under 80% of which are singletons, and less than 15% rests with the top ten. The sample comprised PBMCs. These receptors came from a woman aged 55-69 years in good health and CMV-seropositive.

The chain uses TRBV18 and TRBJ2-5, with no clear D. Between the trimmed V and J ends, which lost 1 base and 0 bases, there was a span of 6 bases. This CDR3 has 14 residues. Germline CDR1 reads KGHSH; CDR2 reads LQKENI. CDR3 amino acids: CASSPQSDQETQYF. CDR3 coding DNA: TGTGCCAGCTCACCACAGTCAGACCAAGAGACCCAGTACTTC.

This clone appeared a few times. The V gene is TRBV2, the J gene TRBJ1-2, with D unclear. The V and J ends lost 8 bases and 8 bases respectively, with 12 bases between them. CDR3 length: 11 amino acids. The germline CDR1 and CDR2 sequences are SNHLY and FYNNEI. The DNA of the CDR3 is TGTGCCAGCTCGACCGGGAACGGCTACACCTTC. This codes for CASSTGNGYTF.

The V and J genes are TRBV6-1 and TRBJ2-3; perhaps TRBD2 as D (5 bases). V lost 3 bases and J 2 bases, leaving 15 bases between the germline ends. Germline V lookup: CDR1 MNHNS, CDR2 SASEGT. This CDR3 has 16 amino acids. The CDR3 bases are TGTGCCAGCAGTGAGGTACAGCGGACCAACACAGATACGCAGTATTTT. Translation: CASSEVQRTNTDTQYF.

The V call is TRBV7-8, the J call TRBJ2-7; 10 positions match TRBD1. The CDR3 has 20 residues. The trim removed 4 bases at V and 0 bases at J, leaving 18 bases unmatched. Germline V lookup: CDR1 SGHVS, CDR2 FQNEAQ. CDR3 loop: CASSSRRGTGDAYFSYEQYF. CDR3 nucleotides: TGTGCCAGCAGCTCCAGGAGAGGGACAGGGGACGCATATTTCTCCTACGAGCAGTACTTC.

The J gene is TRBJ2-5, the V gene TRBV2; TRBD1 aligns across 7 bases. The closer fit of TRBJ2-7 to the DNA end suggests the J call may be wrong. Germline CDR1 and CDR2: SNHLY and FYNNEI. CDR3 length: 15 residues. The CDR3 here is CASSDDRVGYYEQYF. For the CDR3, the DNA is TGTGCCAGCAGTGATGACAGGGTGGGCTACTACGAGCAGTACTTC.

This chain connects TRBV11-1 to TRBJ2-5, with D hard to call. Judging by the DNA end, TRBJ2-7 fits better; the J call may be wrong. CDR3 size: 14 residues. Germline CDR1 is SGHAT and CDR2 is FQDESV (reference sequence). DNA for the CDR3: TGTGCCAGCAGCGAAGGCTTAGCCCCCTACGAGCAGTACTTC. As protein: CASSEGLAPYEQYF.

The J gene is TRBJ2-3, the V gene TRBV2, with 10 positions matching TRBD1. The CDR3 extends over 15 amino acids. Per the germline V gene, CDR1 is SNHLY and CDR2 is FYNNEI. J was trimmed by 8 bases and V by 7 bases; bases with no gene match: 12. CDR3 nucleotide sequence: TGTGCCAGCACCAGGACAGGGGGAATTGTCGCTACGCAGTATTTT. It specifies CASTRTGGIVATQYF.

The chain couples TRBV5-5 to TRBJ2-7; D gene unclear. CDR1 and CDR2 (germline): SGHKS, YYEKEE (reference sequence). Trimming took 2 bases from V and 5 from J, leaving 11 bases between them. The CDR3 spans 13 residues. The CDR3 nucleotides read TGTGCCAGCAGCTTTACGGTGGTAAACGAGCAGTACTTC. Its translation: CASSFTVVNEQYF.

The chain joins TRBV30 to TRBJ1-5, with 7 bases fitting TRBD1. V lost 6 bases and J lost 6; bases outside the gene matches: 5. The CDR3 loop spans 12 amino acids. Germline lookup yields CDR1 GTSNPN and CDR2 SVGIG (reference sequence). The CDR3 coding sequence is TGTGCCTGTACCACAGGGGTTCAGCCCCAGCATTTT. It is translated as CACTTGVQPQHF.

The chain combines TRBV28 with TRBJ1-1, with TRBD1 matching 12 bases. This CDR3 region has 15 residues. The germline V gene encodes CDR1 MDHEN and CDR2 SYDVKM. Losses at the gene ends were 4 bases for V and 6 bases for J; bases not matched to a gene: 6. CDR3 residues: CASSSSGTGGPEAFF. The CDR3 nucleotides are TGTGCCAGCAGTTCCTCAGGGACAGGGGGCCCTGAAGCTTTCTTT.

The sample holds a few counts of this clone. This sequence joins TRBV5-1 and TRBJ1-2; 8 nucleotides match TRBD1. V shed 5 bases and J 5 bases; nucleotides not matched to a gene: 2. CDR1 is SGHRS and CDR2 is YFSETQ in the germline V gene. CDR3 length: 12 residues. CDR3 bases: TGCGCCAGCAGTTGGGACAGGTATGGCTACACCTTC. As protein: CASSWDRYGYTF.

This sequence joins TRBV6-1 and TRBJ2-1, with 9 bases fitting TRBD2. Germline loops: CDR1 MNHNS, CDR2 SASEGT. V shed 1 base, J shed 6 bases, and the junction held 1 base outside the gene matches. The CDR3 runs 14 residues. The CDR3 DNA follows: TGTGCCAGCAGTGAAGGGACTAGCGCCAATGAGCAGTTCTTC. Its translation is CASSEGTSANEQFF.

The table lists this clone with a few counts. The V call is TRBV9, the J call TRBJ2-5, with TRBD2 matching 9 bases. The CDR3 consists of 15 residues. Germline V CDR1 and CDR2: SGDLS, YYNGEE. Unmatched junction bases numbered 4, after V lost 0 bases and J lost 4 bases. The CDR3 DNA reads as TGTGCCAGCAGCGTAGTTGGCGGGGGGGCAGAGACCCAGTACTTC. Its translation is CASSVVGGGAETQYF.

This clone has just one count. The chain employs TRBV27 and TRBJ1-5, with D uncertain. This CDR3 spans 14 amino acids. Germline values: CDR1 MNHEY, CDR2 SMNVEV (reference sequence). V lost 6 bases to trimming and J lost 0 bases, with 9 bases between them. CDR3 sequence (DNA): TGTGCCAGCAGCAAAGAGTATAGCAATCAGCCCCAGCATTTT. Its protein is CASSKEYSNQPQHF.

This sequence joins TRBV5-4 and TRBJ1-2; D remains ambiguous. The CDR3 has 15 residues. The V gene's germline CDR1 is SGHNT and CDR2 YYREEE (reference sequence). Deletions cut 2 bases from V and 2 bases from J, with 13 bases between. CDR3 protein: CASSLESRGNYGYTF. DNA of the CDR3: TGTGCCAGCAGCTTAGAATCTCGGGGAAACTATGGCTACACCTTC.

CDR3 nucleotides: TGTGCCAGCTGCCCGACAGGGGAGTATCAGCCCCAGCATTTT. It codes for CASCPTGEYQPQHF. This chain links TRBV6-1 with TRBJ1-5; TRBD1 matches 8 bases. The V and J ends lost 8 bases and 5 bases, in that order; junction bases with no gene match: 8. The germline V gene encodes CDR1 MNHNS and CDR2 SASEGT. This CDR3 region has 14 residues.

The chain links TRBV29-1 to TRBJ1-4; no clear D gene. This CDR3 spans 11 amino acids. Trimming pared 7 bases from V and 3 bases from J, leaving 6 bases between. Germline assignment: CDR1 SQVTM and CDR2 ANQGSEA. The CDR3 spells CSARANEKLFF. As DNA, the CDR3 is TGCAGCGCCCGGGCTAATGAAAAACTGTTTTTT.

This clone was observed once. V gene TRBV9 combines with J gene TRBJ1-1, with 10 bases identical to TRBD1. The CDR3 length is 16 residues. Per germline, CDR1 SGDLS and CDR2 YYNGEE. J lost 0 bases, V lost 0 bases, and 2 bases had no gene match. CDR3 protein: CASSVAGQGVNTEAFF. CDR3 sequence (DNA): TGTGCCAGCAGCGTAGCAGGACAGGGGGTGAACACTGAAGCTTTCTTT.

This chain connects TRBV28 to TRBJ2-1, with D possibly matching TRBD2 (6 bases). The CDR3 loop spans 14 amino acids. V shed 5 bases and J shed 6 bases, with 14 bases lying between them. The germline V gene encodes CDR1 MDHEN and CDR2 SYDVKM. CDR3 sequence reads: CASSGGFGSNEQFF. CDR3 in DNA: TGTGCCAGCAGTGGAGGGTTCGGGTCCAATGAGCAGTTCTTC.

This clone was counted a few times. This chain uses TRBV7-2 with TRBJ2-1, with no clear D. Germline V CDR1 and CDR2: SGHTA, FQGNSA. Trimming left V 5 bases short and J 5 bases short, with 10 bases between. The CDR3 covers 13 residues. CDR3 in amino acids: CASSATVNNEQFF. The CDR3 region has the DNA TGTGCCAGCAGCGCCACGGTTAACAATGAGCAGTTCTTC.

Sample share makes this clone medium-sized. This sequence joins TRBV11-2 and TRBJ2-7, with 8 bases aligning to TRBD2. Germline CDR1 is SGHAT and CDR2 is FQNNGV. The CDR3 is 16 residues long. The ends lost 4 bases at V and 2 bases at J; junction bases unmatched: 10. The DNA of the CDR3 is TGTGCCAGCAGCTCCGCGGGGCGGGAGGTCCCCTACGAGCAGTACTTC. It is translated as CASSSAGREVPYEQYF.

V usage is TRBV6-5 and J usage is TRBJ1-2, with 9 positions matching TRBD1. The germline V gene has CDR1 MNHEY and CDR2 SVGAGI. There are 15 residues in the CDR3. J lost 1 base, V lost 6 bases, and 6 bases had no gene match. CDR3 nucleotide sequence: TGTGCCAGCAGCCTCGGGACAGGGTATAACTATGGCTACACCTTC. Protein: CASSLGTGYNYGYTF.